The entry below gives a single T cell receptor (beta chain) sequence along with its context. In this sample, this clone turned up once. Its binding antigen is unknown. Base-call qualities are not available, and no considerably larger clone is one nucleotide away. This sample stems from a study of blood T cell repertoires in COVID-19 (dated by TCRdb to about 2020). Broadly, across the study: Samples covering the acute and convalescent phases of COVID-19 were provided by collaborators in the United States, Italy and Spain. The material from the prospective study consisted of cDNA or gDNA derived from T cells, B-cell-depleted T cells, or PBMCs. Subjects who had been exposed to COVID-19, were actively infected with it, or had recovered from it provided the deeply sampled blood TCRbeta repertoires that made up the dataset. A freely available public database, intended as a resource for researchers studying the immune response to SARS-CoV-2, is where the repertoires were released. The samples were drawn from two sources: the first 160 participants of the ongoing ImmuneRACE study, and 1,254 subjects contributed by 6 global collaborators. A de-identified subject ID, COVID-19 status, age in years and sex were almost always included in the sample metadata. Where HLA class I and class II types were available, the types were taken from metadata supplied by the sample provider, not from assay-based typing. Findings and caveats that apply to the study as a whole: Clinical and demographic metadata were provided uncurated, with the amount varying by source and participant.

TCRbeta CDR3 regions were amplified from genomic DNA by means of the immunoSEQ Assay, a bias-controlled multiplex PCR. Per the original workflow: The number of nucleated cells in each sample was estimated by amplification of reference gene primers within the assay. To quantify the absolute abundance of each unique TCRbeta CDR3 rearrangement, sequence reads were collapsed and filtered. For each sample, productive Simpson clonality was calculated as the square root of Simpson's diversity index over productive rearrangements. TCRdb re-hosts the immuneACCESS table, in-frame sequences only. Its copies lack some clones; in the studies checked, an unresolved V gene accounts for under half of them, and the cause for the rest is not known. The DNA was the basis for D and trimming; V, J and clone size are from that table. The sample table holds more than 70,000 clones, of which over 70% were seen once. The top ten hold 5% to 6.5% of the sample.

Whole blood was collected in K2EDTA tubes by collaborating institutions according to the institutions' own protocols. Collaborator samples were shipped for TCRbeta analysis as frozen whole blood, isolated PBMCs, or DNA extracted from either sample type. Including cysteine and phenylalanine, the CDR3 has 14 amino acids. Only the CDR3 DNA is retained, 42 bases long and in frame from the first base. For this chain, trimming is 4 bases at the V end and 2 bases at the J end, and the number of junction bases without a gene match is 2. From the germline V gene, CDR1 is ENHRY and CDR2 is SYGVKD. The material sequenced was peripheral blood. The TCR sequence derives from a man aged 45 to 65 with active COVID-19. The V gene is TRBV10-3 and the J gene is TRBJ1-3; TRBD1 matches 7 bases in the middle. CDR3 region: CAISGDSAGNTIYF. The DNA reads as follows: TGTGCCATCAGTGGGGACAGTGCTGGAAACACCATATATTTT.